Each of the 23 T cell receptor beta chains below was sequenced from the same sample in a study of blood T cell repertoires in COVID-19. Measured with immunoSEQ multiplex PCR; TCRdb has only the in-frame clones, and not every one. This table holds some 150,000 clones, around 83% found once. Sequenced: PBMCs or T cells enriched from blood (not recorded which). These receptors were obtained from a woman aged 45-60 years in a cohort exposed to, infected with or recovered from COVID-19 (not recorded which).

Regarding this clone: The same CDR3 can be traced to other DNA sequences in this sample. The gene calls are TRBV5-1 and TRBJ1-2; TRBD1 matches at 8 bases. V dropped 2 bases and J dropped 5; count of bases not matched to a gene: 2. The germline CDR1 and CDR2 sequences are SGHRS and YFSETQ. This CDR3 spans 13 amino acids. The chain's CDR3 is CASSFDRGYGYTF. CDR3 sequence (DNA): TGCGCCAGCAGCTTCGACAGGGGTTATGGCTACACCTTC.

The V and J genes are TRBV18 and TRBJ2-1, with D perhaps TRBD2 (6 bases). Germline loops: CDR1 KGHSH, CDR2 LQKENI. The CDR3 length is 13 residues. Trimming shortened V by 5 bases and J by 9 bases, and 14 bases separated the two germline ends. The CDR3 DNA reads as TGTGCCAGCTCAGCTGGACTAATAACTGAGCAGTTCTTC. Its translation is CASSAGLITEQFF.

V is TRBV5-5 and J is TRBJ2-2; 7 bases are shared with TRBD1. The V segment lost 3 bases and the J segment 1 base; nucleotides outside the gene matches: 6. The CDR3 has 16 amino acids. Germline V gene sequence: CDR1 SGHKS, CDR2 YYEKEE (reference sequence). The DNA for the CDR3 is TGTGCCAGCAGCTCGTTAAGGACAGGGAACACCGGGGAGCTGTTTTTT. It is translated as CASSSLRTGNTGELFF.

The chain is built from TRBV18 and TRBJ1-4; D might be TRBD1 (5 bases). Germline CDR1 is KGHSH and CDR2 is LQKENI. The ends were cut back, 6 bases at V and 6 bases at J, with 20 bases in the middle. The CDR3 has 16 amino acids. This CDR3 is CASSPLGGGGDEKLFF. For the CDR3, the DNA is TGTGCCAGCTCCCCCCTCGGGGGGGGAGGTGATGAAAAACTGTTTTTT.

The J gene is TRBJ1-3, the V gene TRBV18, with 9 nucleotides matching TRBD1. Germline-derived CDR1 and CDR2 are KGHSH and LQKENI. The CDR3 is made up of 16 amino acids. The V gene end was trimmed by 2 bases and the J gene end by 2 bases; junction bases not matched to a gene: 4. The CDR3 loop is CASSPGQGKTGNTIYF. Written as DNA, the CDR3 is TGTGCCAGCTCACCAGGACAGGGGAAAACTGGAAACACCATATATTTT. Full variable domain (missing parts from reference TRBV18 and TRBJ1-3): NAGVMQNPRHLVRRRGQEARLRCSPMKGHSHVYWYRQLPEEGLKFMVYLQKENIIDESGMPKERFSAEFPKEGPSILRIQQVVRGDSAAYFCASSPGQGKTGNTIYFGEGSWLTVV.

The chain uses TRBV7-3 and TRBJ2-1; 8 nucleotides align to TRBD2. CDR1 SGHTA and CDR2 FQGTGA come from the germline V gene. The V gene end was trimmed by 5 bases and the J gene end by 9 bases; junction bases not matched to a gene: 6. This CDR3 region has 13 residues. As DNA, the CDR3 is TGTGCCAGCAGCCTCCGGGAGGGCGGTGAGCAGTTCTTC. Translated: CASSLREGGEQFF.

The gene calls are TRBV3-1 (or the pseudogene TRBV3-2) and TRBJ2-3; 8 bases are shared with TRBD2. Germline trimming cut 1 base from V and 6 bases from J; bases unmatched to any gene: 6. CDR1 is LGHDT and CDR2 is YNNKEL in the germline V gene (reference sequence). The CDR3 contains 15 residues. For the CDR3, the DNA is TGTGCCAGCAGCCAAGGACTAGCGATTGGTGATACGCAGTATTTT. This codes for CASSQGLAIGDTQYF.

The DNA for the CDR3 is TGTGCCAGCAGTAAGAAGACAGAAGGGAACACTGAAGCTTTCTTT. Translating it yields CASSKKTEGNTEAFF. The chain uses TRBV5-4 and TRBJ1-1, with D possibly being TRBD1 (5 bases). In germline, CDR1 is SGHNT, CDR2 YYREEE (reference sequence). The V gene lost 5 bases and the J gene lost 1 base, with 15 bases spanning the gap. This CDR3 comprises 15 residues.

This chain links TRBV28 with TRBJ2-5, with 11 bases matching TRBD1. J was trimmed by 5 bases and V by 4 bases; bases with no gene match: 9. CDR1 is MDHEN and CDR2 is SYDVKM in the germline V gene. The CDR3 sequence is 16 residues long. The CDR3: CASSSPDRGRWETQYF. Here the CDR3 DNA reads TGTGCCAGCAGTTCTCCGGACAGGGGGCGCTGGGAGACCCAGTACTTC.

The CDR3, as DNA: TGTGCCAGCAGCTTAACCGGGACAGGAAGGGGTTTTCCAAACACCATATATTTT. It codes for CASSLTGTGRGFPNTIYF. The rearrangement joins TRBV7-2 to TRBJ1-3; 8 positions agree with TRBD1. Germline loops: CDR1 SGHTA, CDR2 FQGNSA. The CDR3 sequence is 18 residues long. V dropped 2 bases and J dropped 6; count of bases not matched to a gene: 15.

J is TRBJ1-6 and V is TRBV27; 7 nucleotides match TRBD1. The CDR3 contains 17 residues. The J segment lost 4 bases and the V segment lost 6 bases, leaving 12 bases of the junction unmatched. Germline values: CDR1 MNHEY, CDR2 SMNVEV (reference sequence). This CDR3 is CASRYTFGTAYNSPLHF. CDR3 DNA: TGTGCCAGCAGATACACATTTGGGACAGCTTATAATTCACCCCTCCACTTT.

This clone was picked up one time. The chain employs TRBV28 and TRBJ2-7; weak D call: TRBD1 (6 bases). Germline V gene lookup returns CDR1 MDHEN and CDR2 SYDVKM. V shed 6 bases and J shed 1 base, with 10 bases lying between them. CDR3 length equals 13 residues. CDR3: CASSDRLSYEQYF. The CDR3 coding sequence is TGTGCCAGCAGCGACAGGTTATCCTACGAGCAGTACTTC.

J is TRBJ2-3 and V is TRBV3-1 (or the pseudogene TRBV3-2), with D perhaps matching TRBD2 (7 bases). Germline CDR1 LGHDT, CDR2 YNNKEL (reference sequence). This CDR3 has 15 amino acids. Trimming took 4 bases from V and 5 from J, leaving 16 bases between them. The CDR3 DNA reads as TGTGCCAGCAGCCCCGGGGGCGGGAGTGGAGATACGCAGTATTTT. It translates to CASSPGGGSGDTQYF.

V gene TRBV5-1 combines with J gene TRBJ1-3; 8 nucleotides agree with TRBD1. This CDR3 has 17 amino acids. Germline V lookup: CDR1 SGHRS, CDR2 YFSETQ. V gave up 1 base and J gave up 0 bases; unmatched junction bases: 6. The CDR3 loop is CASSLYPTGDSGNTIYF. As DNA, the CDR3 is TGCGCCAGCAGCTTGTATCCGACAGGGGACTCTGGAAACACCATATATTTT.

V usage is TRBV27 and J usage is TRBJ2-1; 8 bases match TRBD2. V trimming: 6 bases; J trimming: 5 bases; junction bases outside the gene matches: 12. The CDR3 length is 16 residues. The germline V gene has CDR1 MNHEY and CDR2 SMNVEV (reference sequence). CDR3 coding DNA: TGTGCCAGCAGCCCTGTAACTAGCGGCACGAACAATGAGCAGTTCTTC. Encoded protein: CASSPVTSGTNNEQFF.

The rearrangement links TRBV18 to TRBJ1-6; D remains ambiguous. V dropped 0 bases and J dropped 8 bases, with 8 bases sitting between them. Germline V gene sequence: CDR1 KGHSH, CDR2 LQKENI. This CDR3 has 14 amino acids. The CDR3 DNA follows: TGTGCCAGCTCACCACCCGGGGAATATTCACCCCTCCACTTT. Amino acid sequence: CASSPPGEYSPLHF.

The chain employs TRBV5-1 and TRBJ2-5; 12 bases align to TRBD1. From germline, CDR1 is SGHRS and CDR2 YFSETQ. The CDR3 is 14 residues long. J lost 5 bases, V lost 4 bases, and 3 bases had no gene match. In DNA, the CDR3 is TGCGCCAGCAGCGGGACAGGGGGCGGGGAGACCCAGTACTTC. It encodes CASSGTGGGETQYF.

The rearrangement joins TRBV12-3 or TRBV12-4 to TRBJ1-1; D is undetermined. The CDR3 length is 10 residues. Trimming shortened V by 8 bases and J by 2 bases, and 3 bases separated the two germline ends. The CDR3 DNA is TGTGCCAGCCAAAACACTGAAGCTTTCTTT. The encoded protein is CASQNTEAFF.

This clone was found once. This chain uses TRBV19 with TRBJ2-1; TRBD1 matches at 10 bases. In germline, CDR1 is LNHDA, CDR2 SQIVND (reference sequence). CDR3 length equals 19 residues. Trimming took 4 bases from V and 2 from J; bases not matched to a gene: 14. The CDR3 DNA sequence: TGTGCCAGTAGTAACTCCGGGACAGGGGTGGGGGGCACCTACAATGAGCAGTTCTTC. Translating gives CASSNSGTGVGGTYNEQFF.

The CDR3 DNA reads TGCAGTGCTAGTCCGGGGAATGAGCAGTTCTTC. Protein product: CSASPGNEQFF. This chain uses TRBV20-1 with TRBJ2-1, with D possibly TRBD2 on 5 matching bases. The V and J ends lost 3 bases and 7 bases respectively, with 7 bases between them. The CDR3 is 11 amino acids. In germline, CDR1 is DFQATT, CDR2 SNEGSKA (reference sequence).

The CDR3 here is CASSPWDSSYEQYF. In nucleotides, the CDR3 is TGTGCCAGCAGCCCCTGGGACAGCTCCTACGAGCAGTACTTC. The chain links TRBV7-9 to TRBJ2-7; 7 bases align to TRBD1. The CDR3 contains 14 residues. Germline loops: CDR1 SEHNR, CDR2 FQNEAQ (reference sequence). V shed 5 bases and J 0 bases; nucleotides not matched to a gene: 4.

The rearrangement uses TRBV6-5 and TRBJ1-1; TRBD1 aligns across 11 bases. CDR3 length equals 13 residues. Germline-derived CDR1 and CDR2 are MNHEY and SVGAGI. Trimming took 11 bases from V and 1 from J; bases not matched to a gene: 3. The DNA for the CDR3 is TGTGCCGGAGGGACAGGGGGGAACACTGAAGCTTTCTTT. Translated, it gives CAGGTGGNTEAFF.

The chain links TRBV6-2 or TRBV6-3 to TRBJ1-5, with a possible D match to TRBD1 (6 bases). Deletions cut 0 bases from V and 6 bases from J, with 9 bases between. The CDR3 spans 14 residues. The germline CDR1 and CDR2 sequences are MNHEY and SVGEGT. CDR3: CASSYSRGAQPQHF. As DNA, the CDR3 is TGTGCCAGCAGTTACTCGCGGGGGGCTCAGCCCCAGCATTTT.